The present T cell receptor beta chain was sequenced within a study of post-analysis software for immune sequencing data. The wider study: The disease courses covered relapsing-remitting, secondary progressive and progressive-relapsing multiple sclerosis. Overall study findings and caveats: Patients showed TRBV5-6, TRBV5-1 and TRBV20-1 among roughly five TRBV segments more frequent than in controls. F-measure co-clustering was strong for batch-matched samples. Controls showed significantly higher normalized Chao1 diversity than did multiple sclerosis patients.

As concerns this clonotype: The antigen is undetermined.

Unique molecular identifiers had been added to the TCR beta cDNA libraries. Starting from roughly 1 to 10 million T cells, the study yielded hundreds of thousands of cDNA molecules. In TCRdb, the PCR reads were re-called with MiXCR into one record per CDR3 protein. The sample yields hundreds of thousands of distinct CDR3 sequences, approximately 60% seen once. The V gene end was trimmed by 0 bases and the J gene end by 2 bases; junction bases not matched to a gene: 6. Germline V gives CDR1 DFQATT, CDR2 SNEGSKA (reference sequence). This CDR3 spans 15 amino acids. This TCR was sampled from a girl aged 2-10 years with multiple sclerosis. What was sequenced was blood. The V gene is TRBV20-1, the J gene TRBJ2-5, with 7 bases lining up with TRBD1. CDR3 residues: CSARDLATGQETQYF. The CDR3 DNA follows: TGCAGTGCTAGAGATCTCGCGACAGGGCAAGAGACCCAGTACTTC.